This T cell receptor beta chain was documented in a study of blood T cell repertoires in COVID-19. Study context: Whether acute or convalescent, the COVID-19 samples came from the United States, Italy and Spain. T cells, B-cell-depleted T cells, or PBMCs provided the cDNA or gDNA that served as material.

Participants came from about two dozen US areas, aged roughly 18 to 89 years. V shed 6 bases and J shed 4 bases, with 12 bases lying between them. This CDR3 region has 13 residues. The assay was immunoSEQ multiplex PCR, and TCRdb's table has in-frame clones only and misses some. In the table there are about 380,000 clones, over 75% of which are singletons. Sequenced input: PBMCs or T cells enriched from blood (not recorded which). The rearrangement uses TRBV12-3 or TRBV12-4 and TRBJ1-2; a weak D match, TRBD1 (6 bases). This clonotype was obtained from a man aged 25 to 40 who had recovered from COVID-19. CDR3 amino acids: CASRTGSAYGYTF. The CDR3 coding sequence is TGTGCCAGCAGGACAGGATCAGCCTATGGCTACACCTTC.